The next 11 T cell receptor beta chains were all read from a single sample in a study of blood T cell repertoires in COVID-19. Assay used: immunoSEQ multiplex PCR; TCRdb lists only in-frame clones, some missing. The data hold about 140,000 clones, with over 60% observed a single time. Material: peripheral blood. The receptors stem from a man aged 50 to 60 with acute or convalescent COVID-19.

The V gene is TRBV4-2, the J gene TRBJ2-1; 7 bases agree with TRBD1. With V trimmed by 3 bases and J by 2 bases, 16 bases remained unmatched. Looked up from germline, CDR1 is LGHNA and CDR2 is YNFKEQ. The CDR3 contains 19 residues. CDR3 DNA sequence: TGTGCCAGCAGCCACATCCGGGACAGCCTTAATTACACCTACAATGAGCAGTTCTTC. Its translation is CASSHIRDSLNYTYNEQFF.

The table lists this clone with many counts. CDR3 DNA: TGTGCCAGCAGTGAACTGGGCAGGGCAAGGGAAGCTTTCTTT. It encodes CASSELGRAREAFF. The V and J genes are TRBV6-1 and TRBJ1-1, with a tentative D call TRBD1 (5 bases). Germline values: CDR1 MNHNS, CDR2 SASEGT. The CDR3 covers 14 residues. Trimming removed 2 bases from V and 8 bases from J, with 15 bases in between.

This chain connects TRBV24-1 to TRBJ2-1, with D maybe TRBD1 (7 bases). The CDR3 runs to 14 residues. The germline V gene has CDR1 KGHDR and CDR2 SFDVKD. The V and J ends lost 5 bases and 7 bases respectively, with 14 bases between them. The CDR3 protein is CATSAQGGRNEQFF. The CDR3 bases are TGTGCCACCAGTGCTCAGGGGGGTAGGAATGAGCAGTTCTTC.

The V gene is TRBV27, the J gene TRBJ1-4, with no clear D. The CDR3 has 13 residues. The V end lost 3 bases, the J end lost 4 bases, and 6 bases lay between the germline ends. Germline V gives CDR1 MNHEY, CDR2 SMNVEV (reference sequence). The CDR3 DNA sequence: TGTGCCAGCAGTTTTATTTTTAATGAAAAACTGTTTTTT. Amino acids: CASSFIFNEKLFF.

CDR3 bases: TGCAGCGGTTACAGGGGGCAGAATGAGCAGTTCTTC. Translation: CSGYRGQNEQFF. The chain combines TRBV29-1 with TRBJ2-1; TRBD1 agrees at 9 bases. The germline CDR1 and CDR2 sequences are SQVTM and ANQGSEA. The V gene end was trimmed by 7 bases and the J gene end by 7 bases; junction bases not matched to a gene: 5. This CDR3 spans 12 amino acids.

V usage is TRBV19 and J usage is TRBJ2-3; unclear D gene. CDR1 LNHDA and CDR2 SQIVND come from the germline V gene (reference sequence). The CDR3 consists of 15 residues. V was pared by 5 bases and J by 3 bases, with 15 bases between. In DNA form, the CDR3 reads TGTGCCAGTAGTGTGGTCGCGAGTTCGACAGATACGCAGTATTTT. Translation: CASSVVASSTDTQYF.

V is TRBV3-1 (or the pseudogene TRBV3-2) and J is TRBJ2-5, with a weak D call TRBD1 (6 bases). Germline assignment: CDR1 LGHDT and CDR2 YNNKEL (reference sequence). The CDR3 sequence is 16 residues long. Trimming stripped 0 bases from V and 5 bases from J, with 16 bases between. The CDR3 nucleotides read TGTGCCAGCAGCCAAGATTGGCGTGGGCAGGGGGAGACCCAGTACTTC. It translates to CASSQDWRGQGETQYF.

This chain joins TRBV6-1 and TRBJ1-2; 8 positions match TRBD1. V trimming: 1 base; J trimming: 7 bases; junction bases outside the gene matches: 5. The germline gives CDR1 MNHNS, CDR2 SASEGT. The CDR3 is 14 amino acids. The DNA for the CDR3 is TGTGCCAGCAGTGAAGGGCAGGGGGCAGGTGGCTACACCTTC. It codes for CASSEGQGAGGYTF.

The chain uses TRBV9 and TRBJ2-2; the D gene is possibly TRBD1 (6 bases). V was shortened by 3 bases and J by 6 bases, with 12 bases between the two germline ends. The CDR3 is 14 amino acids. The germline gives CDR1 SGDLS, CDR2 YYNGEE. Here the CDR3 DNA reads TGTGCCAGCAGCGAGGGGGTGTCTCCCGGGGAGCTGTTTTTT. Amino acids: CASSEGVSPGELFF.

J is TRBJ1-1 and V is TRBV6-5; 8 bases match TRBD1. V shed 7 bases, J shed 1 base, and the junction held 5 bases outside the gene matches. The CDR3 is 14 residues long. Per the germline V gene, CDR1 is MNHEY and CDR2 is SVGAGI. For the CDR3, the DNA is TGTGCCAGCACCGGACAGGGTAAGAACACTGAAGCTTTCTTT. Residues: CASTGQGKNTEAFF.

The CDR3 nucleotides are TGTGCTAGTGGGTCAGACATGAACACTGAAGCTTTCTTT. Its protein product is CASGSDMNTEAFF. The V gene is TRBV12-5, the J gene TRBJ1-1, with unresolved D. The V gene lost 6 bases and the J gene lost 0 bases, with 8 bases spanning the gap. The germline CDR1 and CDR2 sequences are LGHNT and FRNRAP. The CDR3 spans 13 residues.